A single sample gave rise to the 16 T cell receptor beta chains below, sequenced in a study of T-cell reconstitution after alpha-beta-depleted transplantation in children. Unique molecular identifiers were used in preparing the TCRbeta library. TCRdb analysed the PCR reads with MiXCR anew, one entry per CDR3 protein. Among hundreds of thousands of distinct CDR3 sequences listed, about 33% were seen once. The source was PBMCs from the stem cell graft donor, collected from the stem cell graft. Receptors originate from a human donor who donated a stem cell graft to a child with aplastic anemia.

The chain recombines TRBV4-3 with TRBJ2-3; TRBD2 agrees at 8 bases. CDR3 length: 16 residues. The germline V gene encodes CDR1 LGHNA and CDR2 YSLEER. Trimming at V came to 2 bases and at J to 0 bases, leaving 4 bases not matched to a gene. The CDR3 loop is CASSQSGGRSTDTQYF. The DNA of the CDR3 is TGCGCCAGCAGCCAAAGCGGCGGGAGGAGCACAGATACGCAGTATTTT.

The sample holds a few counts of this clonotype. J is TRBJ1-1 and V is TRBV27, with a weak D call TRBD1 (5 bases). The CDR3 has 15 amino acids. Trimming took off 5 bases at V and 4 bases at J, with 17 bases between the two ends. Germline lookup yields CDR1 MNHEY and CDR2 SMNVEV (reference sequence). CDR3 in DNA: TGTGCCAGCAGTCCACGACAGCGCCCGGTCACTGAAGCTTTCTTT. Amino acids: CASSPRQRPVTEAFF.

This chain uses TRBV6-6 with TRBJ2-7; 7 bases align to TRBD1. The CDR3 extends over 13 amino acids. V lost 5 bases to trimming and J lost 3 bases; unmatched junction nucleotides: 4. The germline V gene has CDR1 MNHNY and CDR2 SVGAGI (reference sequence). The chain's CDR3 is CASSKGQSYEQYV. The CDR3 region has the DNA TGTGCCAGCAGTAAGGGACAGAGCTACGAGCAGTACGTC.

The chain joins TRBV7-2 to TRBJ2-7; tentative D call: TRBD1 (5 bases). Between the trimmed V and J ends, which lost 2 bases and 0 bases, there was a span of 8 bases. The CDR3 spans 14 residues. Germline V gene sequence: CDR1 SGHTA, CDR2 FQGNSA. The CDR3, as DNA: TGTGCCAGCAGCTTATTCCAGGGCTCCTACGAGCAGTACTTC. Encoded protein: CASSLFQGSYEQYF.

This clonotype appeared a few times. The chain couples TRBV5-4 to TRBJ2-2; 8 bases align to TRBD2. Germline CDR1 and CDR2: SGHNT and YYREEE (reference sequence). The CDR3 consists of 16 residues. After removal of 3 bases from V and 0 bases from J, the junction contained 4 bases not matched to a gene. The CDR3 DNA follows: TGTGCCAGCAGCTCTCTAGCGGGCGCGAACACCGGGGAGCTGTTTTTT. This encodes CASSSLAGANTGELFF.

This clonotype was observed many times. The genes are TRBV11-2 and TRBJ2-1; 12 bases map to TRBD2. V lost 1 base, J lost 5 bases, and 0 bases stayed unmatched. Looked up from germline, CDR1 is SGHAT and CDR2 is FQNNGV. CDR3 size: 15 residues. CDR3 in amino acids: CASSLGLAGDNEQFF. CDR3 in DNA: TGTGCCAGCAGCTTAGGACTAGCGGGAGACAATGAGCAGTTCTTC.

This chain joins TRBV18 and TRBJ2-2; D gene ambiguous. The CDR3 runs 17 residues. Per the germline V gene, CDR1 is KGHSH and CDR2 is LQKENI. V was cut by 0 bases and J by 5 bases, with 16 bases left in between. For the CDR3, the DNA is TGTGCCAGCTCACCACCCGTCGCAGGCAGAGTAACCGGGGAGCTGTTTTTT. Its translation: CASSPPVAGRVTGELFF.

This clonotype was seen more than once but under ten times. The rearrangement uses TRBV5-6 and TRBJ2-7; 7 nucleotides agree with TRBD2. From germline, CDR1 is SGHDT and CDR2 YYEEEE. The ends lost 4 bases at V and 2 bases at J; junction bases unmatched: 12. The CDR3 extends over 16 amino acids. Here the CDR3 reads CASSPPPTSEAYEQYF. In DNA form, the CDR3 reads TGTGCCAGCAGCCCCCCCCCAACTAGCGAGGCCTACGAGCAGTACTTC.

The genes are TRBV4-2 and TRBJ2-1; 9 bases agree with TRBD2. Germline loops: CDR1 LGHNA, CDR2 YNFKEQ. With V trimmed by 4 bases and J by 6 bases, 7 bases remained unmatched. There are 15 residues in the CDR3. The CDR3 protein is CASSPSGGRVNEQFF. CDR3 nucleotides: TGTGCCAGCAGCCCCTCCGGCGGGAGGGTCAATGAGCAGTTCTTC.

The gene calls are TRBV6-5 and TRBJ1-5; 9 bases agree with TRBD1. Germline V gene data show CDR1 as MNHEY and CDR2 as SVGAGI. This CDR3 region has 14 residues. The ends lost 4 bases at V and 5 bases at J; junction bases unmatched: 3. CDR3 region: CASSLGQGYQPQHF. The CDR3 coding sequence is TGTGCCAGCAGTTTGGGACAGGGCTATCAGCCCCAGCATTTT.

This clonotype occurred a few times. This chain connects TRBV29-1 to TRBJ2-7, with D tentatively TRBD1 or TRBD2 (6 bases each). Germline V gene sequence: CDR1 SQVTM, CDR2 ANQGSEA. This CDR3 has 14 residues. V gave up 0 bases and J gave up 5 bases, with 14 bases separating them. CDR3 DNA: TGCAGCGTTGAAGAACGGGGGCGCATAGACGAGCAGTACTTC. Translating it yields CSVEERGRIDEQYF.

V gene TRBV5-6 combines with J gene TRBJ2-3, with 9 bases lining up with TRBD2. The CDR3 extends over 17 amino acids. The ends lost 4 bases at V and 3 bases at J; junction bases unmatched: 12. Germline V gives CDR1 SGHDT, CDR2 YYEEEE. The CDR3 sequence: CASSLFRLAAQTDTQYF. The CDR3 bases are TGTGCCAGCAGCCTGTTCCGACTAGCGGCCCAAACAGATACGCAGTATTTT.

The chain combines TRBV20-1 with TRBJ1-1; D is undetermined. Germline lookup yields CDR1 DFQATT and CDR2 SNEGSKA (reference sequence). The CDR3 length is 14 residues. V was clipped by 0 bases and J by 1 base, with 9 bases between them. This CDR3 reads CSARDITANTEAFF. The CDR3 nucleotides are TGCAGTGCTAGAGATATAACAGCGAACACTGAAGCTTTCTTT.

The chain uses TRBV20-1 and TRBJ2-1; TRBD2 aligns across 7 bases. The germline V gene encodes CDR1 DFQATT and CDR2 SNEGSKA (reference sequence). The CDR3 is 14 residues long. The J segment lost 6 bases and the V segment lost 5 bases, leaving 10 bases of the junction unmatched. CDR3 sequence (DNA): TGCAGTGCTCCATTTAGCGGGCGAGGCAATGAGCAGTTCTTC. The encoded protein is CSAPFSGRGNEQFF.

This clonotype was counted a few times. The rearrangement links TRBV11-3 to TRBJ2-7; tentative D call: TRBD2 (5 bases). Trimming shortened V by 0 bases and J by 9 bases, and 12 bases separated the two germline ends. The CDR3 length is 13 residues. From germline, CDR1 is SGHNT and CDR2 YENEEA. CDR3: CASSLEGSEAQYV. The CDR3 region has the DNA TGTGCCAGCAGCTTAGAGGGTAGCGAGGCGCAGTACGTC.

Details on this clonotype: Since the CDR3 does not end with the conserved phenylalanine or tryptophan, this likely comes from a read error. This chain links TRBV5-6 with TRBJ2-5; 9 nucleotides align to TRBD1. Trimming at V came to 2 bases and at J to 4 bases, leaving 6 bases not matched to a gene. From germline, CDR1 is SGHDT and CDR2 YYEEEE. The length of the CDR3 is 15 residues. CDR3 nucleotide sequence: TGTGCCAGCAGCTTATCCGGGACAGGGCCAGAGACCCAGTACTCC. Encoded protein: CASSLSGTGPETQYS.